This T cell receptor beta chain was observed in a study of OX40 agonist ivuxolimab in advanced cancers. Study-wide results and caveats: Relative to CD4+ cells, CD8+ T cells on average had more expanded clones.

To note about this clone: What it binds is unknown.

Exclusion applied to patients with autoimmune disease history or systemic immunosuppression. J lost 9 bases, V lost 1 base, and 7 bases had no gene match. Germline loops: CDR1 LNHNV, CDR2 YYDKDF (reference sequence). This CDR3 comprises 15 residues. Generated by immunoSEQ multiplex PCR, the TCRdb table keeps only in-frame clones and is missing some. Counted here are nearly 50,000 clones, approximately 86% occurring once; the ten biggest clones make up under 2.5%. The clonotype originates from an adult with an advanced solid tumor such as melanoma, head and neck, liver or kidney cancer. The source material was CD4+ or CD8+ T cells sorted from blood, sampled in a trial of the OX40 agonist ivuxolimab. This chain links TRBV15 with TRBJ2-1; 9 nucleotides agree with TRBD2. The CDR3 loop is CATSRGFSGSSEQFF. The CDR3 DNA reads TGTGCCACCAGCAGAGGTTTTAGCGGGAGTAGTGAGCAGTTCTTC. The complete variable domain, with remaining parts taken from reference TRBV15 and TRBJ2-1, reads DAMVIQNPRYQVTQFGKPVTLSCSQTLNHNVMYWYQQKSSQAPKLLFHYYDKDFNNEADTPDNFQSRRPNTSFCFLDIRSPGLGDTAMYLCATSRGFSGSSEQFFGPGTRLTVL.